The T cell receptor beta chain under discussion was sequenced for a study of T cell clonotyping in hematopoietic cell transplantation (dated by TCRdb to about 2021). About the study as a whole: Pretransplant samples from recipients were collected after cytoreduction. In the study, over a hundred blood samples were gathered from roughly 40 consecutive transplant recipients and their related donors. Recruitment of patients was conducted between 2015 and January 2017, and follow-up was continued until late 2020 or death.

With the immunoSEQ assay, which is a bias-controlled multiplex PCR relying on V- and J-specific primers, TCR beta CDR3 regions were amplified from genomic DNA. A proprietary barcode and Illumina adapter sequences were added to the CDR3 amplicons in a second PCR step. An Illumina MiSeq instrument was used to sequence the CDR3 libraries. The paper's processing steps were these. Export and quality control were performed with immunoSEQ Analyzer 3.0, and downstream analyses were performed with R Bioconductor and Immunarch. Only productive rearrangements in the normalized downsampled data set went into calculating the repertoire metrics. Clonotypes larger than 5 templates in the normalized cohort were defined as pathologically expanded. The Inverse Simpson Index served as the measure of repertoire diversity. To capture all clonotypes, the CMV-specificity analyses were run on the non-normalized data set. TCRdb holds this immuneACCESS table with in-frame rearrangements only. Some clones are missing; in checked studies, unresolved V genes explain under half, and the rest has no known cause. The V and J calls and clone size are taken from that table; D and trimming were inferred from the DNA. The sample table contains roughly 20,000 clones; only one count was recorded for 85% to 90% of them. The top ten clonotypes cover 3% to 4.5% of the sample.

This clone is a singleton in its sample. This receptor's antigen is unknown. Per-nucleotide qualities are absent, and no much larger clonotype sits a single base away. The sample's time point label, decoded: recipient sample about 28 days before transplant, after cytoreduction. Blood samples were obtained from recipients approximately 28 days before transplant and at days 30, 100 and 180 after transplant. Nuclei Lysis Solution was used to extract genomic DNA from fresh or cryopreserved unfractionated peripheral blood mononuclear cells. Summary of the overall study and its limitations: Overlap with donor repertoires was found for only a small fraction of recipient repertoires, with over 95% found to appear de novo at the given depth. The sample size was limited, and CD4 and CD8 repertoire contributions could not be separated because cells were not sorted. Broader posttransplant TCR repertoire diversity was predicted by donor and pretransplant recipient Inverse Simpson Index values. After transplant, TCR diversity in recipients dropped, and pathologically expanded clonotypes increased progressively from day 30 to day 180.

The germline V gene provides CDR1 SGDLS and CDR2 YYNGEE. Reading from cysteine to phenylalanine, the CDR3 counts 13 amino acids. The DNA shown is the 39-base CDR3, in frame from base 1. The junction shows trimming of 0 bases on V and 0 bases on J, plus 3 bases between the germline ends. The TCR comes from a man younger than 30 with biphenotypic leukemia. Some clones in this sample may be carry-over from other donors' samples. The sequencing used peripheral blood mononuclear cells, collected before stem cell transplant. The chain uses TRBV9 and TRBJ1-1; the D gene is not confidently resolved. The DNA reads as follows: TGTGCCAGCAGCGTAGATGTGAACACTGAAGCTTTCTTT. Its protein reads: CASSVDVNTEAFF.